The next 20 T cell receptor beta chains were all read from a single sample in a study of cytomegalovirus exposure and HLA in healthy donors (dated by TCRdb to the late 2010s). The library was produced with the immunoSEQ multiplex PCR assay. This is the immuneACCESS table as TCRdb keeps it, with only in-frame sequences that have V and J called. A part of the clones is gone; compared with another copy, unresolved V genes explain less than half, and the rest is unexplained. Here the sample has about 160,000 clones; 84% occur a single time. 10% to 13% of the sample goes to the ten largest clones. Sample: PBMCs. The source is a man aged 25 to 45 in good health and CMV-seropositive.

This clone was seen only a few times. The V gene is TRBV10-3, the J gene TRBJ2-7; 10 bases agree with TRBD2. The germline CDR1 and CDR2 sequences are ENHRY and SYGVKD. The junction had 9 bases not matched to a gene; V was cut back by 6 bases and J by 7 bases. The CDR3 consists of 14 residues. This CDR3 reads CAIRQATSGAEQYF. The DNA for the CDR3 is TGTGCCATCAGGCAGGCAACTAGCGGGGCAGAGCAGTACTTC.

This clone was counted a single time. The chain joins TRBV5-4 to TRBJ1-2, with 9 bases aligning to TRBD1. Trimming removed 1 base from V and 6 bases from J; junction bases left unmatched: 7. Per the germline V gene, CDR1 is SGHNT and CDR2 is YYREEE (reference sequence). The CDR3 length is 15 residues. The CDR3 loop is CASSLQDRGKDGYTF. CDR3 coding DNA: TGTGCCAGCAGCTTGCAGGACAGGGGTAAGGATGGCTACACCTTC. The complete variable domain, with remaining parts taken from reference TRBV5-4 and TRBJ1-2, reads ETGVTQSPTHLIKTRGQQVTLRCSSQSGHNTVSWYQQALGQGPQFIFQYYREEENGRGNFPPRFSGLQFPNYSSELNVNALELDDSALYLCASSLQDRGKDGYTFGSGTRLTVV.

This chain links TRBV6-5 with TRBJ2-3, with 12 bases identical to TRBD2. V shed 5 bases, J shed 6 bases, and the junction held 6 bases outside the gene matches. The CDR3 covers 15 residues. Germline V gene lookup returns CDR1 MNHEY and CDR2 SVGAGI. The CDR3 nucleotides are TGTGCCAGCAGTCAGACTAGCGGGGGTGTGGATACGCAGTATTTT. Protein: CASSQTSGGVDTQYF.

This clone occurred many times. V usage is TRBV5-8 and J usage is TRBJ1-5; D not certain. CDR1 SGHTS and CDR2 YDEGEE come from the germline V gene. V was clipped by 1 base and J by 2 bases, with 4 bases between them. The CDR3 length is 13 residues. This CDR3 reads CASSLTGNQPQHF. The CDR3 DNA reads TGTGCCAGCAGCTTGACAGGCAATCAGCCCCAGCATTTT.

The rearrangement joins TRBV7-8 to TRBJ1-1; 11 bases are shared with TRBD1. V was clipped by 4 bases and J by 0 bases; unmatched bases: 1. The CDR3 covers 15 residues. The V gene's germline CDR1 is SGHVS and CDR2 FQNEAQ. The CDR3 sequence is CASSWTGGMNTEAFF. CDR3 DNA sequence: TGTGCCAGCAGCTGGACAGGGGGCATGAACACTGAAGCTTTCTTT.

The rearrangement uses TRBV5-1 and TRBJ2-1; 8 bases match TRBD1. The CDR3 sequence is 16 residues long. V was clipped by 5 bases and J by 7 bases; unmatched bases: 14. From germline, CDR1 is SGHRS and CDR2 YFSETQ. CDR3 loop: CASSYGRDRFGNEQFF. CDR3 DNA sequence: TGCGCCAGCAGTTACGGTCGGGACAGGTTCGGAAATGAGCAGTTCTTC.

This clone has a single count. The rearrangement joins TRBV5-1 to TRBJ2-6; 8 bases match TRBD1. Looked up from germline, CDR1 is SGHRS and CDR2 is YFSETQ. V was pared by 3 bases and J by 2 bases, with 10 bases of the junction left unmatched. This CDR3 is 18 amino acids long. The DNA of the CDR3 is TGCGCCAGCAGCTCCGACGGACAGGGTAGTACTGGGGCCAACGTCCTGACTTTC. The encoded protein is CASSSDGQGSTGANVLTF.

The V call is TRBV13, the J call TRBJ2-3; 7 bases align to TRBD2. Germline V gives CDR1 PRHDT, CDR2 FYEKMQ (reference sequence). V dropped 3 bases and J dropped 3; count of bases not matched to a gene: 3. This CDR3 has 14 amino acids. The CDR3 protein is CASSLGLMTDTQYF. DNA for the CDR3: TGTGCCAGCAGCTTGGGACTAATGACAGATACGCAGTATTTT.

The DNA of the CDR3 is TGCGCCAGCAGCTTGGAAGTCCCGGGCTACGAGCAGTACTTC. It encodes CASSLEVPGYEQYF. V usage is TRBV5-1 and J usage is TRBJ2-7; no firm D call. The CDR3 length is 14 residues. Deletions cut 0 bases from V and 3 bases from J, with 10 bases between. Per germline, CDR1 SGHRS and CDR2 YFSETQ.

The CDR3 here is CASSMDRAFYGYTF. DNA for the CDR3: TGTGCCAGCAGTATGGACAGGGCGTTCTATGGCTACACCTTC. The rearrangement joins TRBV2 to TRBJ1-2; TRBD1 matches 8 bases. The CDR3 runs 14 residues. J lost 4 bases, V lost 5 bases, and 6 bases had no gene match. Germline values: CDR1 SNHLY, CDR2 FYNNEI.

The V call is TRBV18, the J call TRBJ2-1, with 9 nucleotides matching TRBD1. With 3 bases clipped from V and 4 bases from J, the junction kept 16 bases outside the gene matches. This CDR3 contains 19 residues. From germline, CDR1 is KGHSH and CDR2 LQKENI. CDR3 amino acids: CASSPGTGMGGSLYNEQFF. The CDR3 bases are TGTGCCAGCTCACCCGGGACAGGGATGGGCGGGAGCCTTTACAATGAGCAGTTCTTC.

Concerning this clone itself: The same CDR3 can be traced to other DNA sequences in this sample. This rearrangement joins TRBV9 to TRBJ1-5, with 9 bases lining up with TRBD1. Germline values: CDR1 SGDLS, CDR2 YYNGEE. V lost 2 bases, J lost 5 bases, and 2 bases stayed unmatched. The CDR3 loop spans 14 amino acids. CDR3 residues: CASSVGQGDQPQHF. The CDR3 bases are TGTGCCAGCAGCGTGGGACAGGGTGATCAGCCCCAGCATTTT.

The chain couples TRBV29-1 to TRBJ1-2; TRBD1 matches at 7 bases. Per germline, CDR1 SQVTM and CDR2 ANQGSEA. The length of the CDR3 is 11 residues. Trimming at V came to 7 bases and at J to 3 bases, leaving 2 bases not matched to a gene. CDR3 amino acids: CSGGTDYGYTF. The CDR3 DNA reads TGCAGCGGTGGGACAGACTATGGCTACACCTTC.

The rearrangement joins TRBV4-3 to TRBJ2-5, with D perhaps TRBD2 (5 bases). This CDR3 has 14 residues. The ends were cut back, 0 bases at V and 2 bases at J, with 7 bases in the middle. Germline V gives CDR1 LGHNA, CDR2 YSLEER. CDR3 in amino acids: CASSQEGLQETQYF. The CDR3 nucleotides are TGCGCCAGCAGCCAAGAAGGACTTCAAGAGACCCAGTACTTC.

Remarks on this clone: The junction departs from the called germline gene at one end, perhaps through a read error. V is TRBV28 and J is TRBJ2-1; the match to TRBD2 covers 9 bases. This CDR3 is 12 amino acids long. Looked up from germline, CDR1 is MDHEN and CDR2 is SYDVKM. CDR3 protein: CASSSGLANMVF. In nucleotides, the CDR3 is TGTGCCAGCAGTTCAGGACTAGCGAATATGGTCTTC.

V usage is TRBV27 and J usage is TRBJ1-2, with TRBD1 identical over 12 bases. Germline CDR1 and CDR2: MNHEY and SMNVEV (reference sequence). J gave up 1 base and V 3 bases, and 9 bases lay outside the gene matches. The CDR3 is made up of 18 amino acids. The CDR3 DNA reads as TGTGCCAGCAGTTTTCGCGCCGGGACAGGGGGCTTTAACTATGGCTACACCTTC. Its protein product is CASSFRAGTGGFNYGYTF.

The chain uses TRBV2 and TRBJ1-5, with D possibly matching TRBD1 (5 bases). Germline lookup yields CDR1 SNHLY and CDR2 FYNNEI. Trimming removed 7 bases at V and 4 bases at J, with 11 bases between. CDR3 length: 13 amino acids. The CDR3 DNA follows: TGTGCCAGCATTGACAGTTTAAATCAGCCCCAGCATTTT. Translating gives CASIDSLNQPQHF.

This clone was counted only a few times. The V call is TRBV28, the J call TRBJ1-5; a possible D gene is TRBD1 (5 bases). The germline gives CDR1 MDHEN, CDR2 SYDVKM. The V end was cut by 4 bases, the J end by 6 bases, with 22 bases between. CDR3 size: 17 residues. CDR3 region: CASSWLLRGRASQPQHF. CDR3 coding DNA: TGTGCCAGCAGTTGGCTACTAAGGGGCAGGGCTAGTCAGCCCCAGCATTTT.

This chain connects TRBV9 to TRBJ1-1; unclear D gene. Germline CDR1 reads SGDLS; CDR2 reads YYNGEE. V lost 3 bases and J 1 base, leaving 7 bases between the germline ends. The CDR3 has 13 residues. The CDR3 loop is CASSASSNTEAFF. The CDR3 DNA is TGTGCCAGCAGCGCTTCGTCGAACACTGAAGCTTTCTTT. The variable domain in full, with the rest retrieved from reference TRBV9 and TRBJ1-1, is DSGVTQTPKHLITATGQRVTLRCSPRSGDLSVYWYQQSLDQGLQFLIQYYNGEERAKGNILERFSAQQFPDLHSELNLSSLELGDSALYFCASSASSNTEAFFGQGTRLTVV.

This clone was counted a few times. The chain is built from TRBV11-2 and TRBJ2-7; the match to TRBD1 covers 7 bases. The germline V gene has CDR1 SGHAT and CDR2 FQNNGV. The CDR3 is 14 amino acids. The ends lost 5 bases at V and 2 bases at J; junction bases unmatched: 6. The CDR3 spells CASSPRTGTYEQYF. CDR3 DNA: TGTGCCAGCAGCCCAAGGACAGGAACCTACGAGCAGTACTTC.